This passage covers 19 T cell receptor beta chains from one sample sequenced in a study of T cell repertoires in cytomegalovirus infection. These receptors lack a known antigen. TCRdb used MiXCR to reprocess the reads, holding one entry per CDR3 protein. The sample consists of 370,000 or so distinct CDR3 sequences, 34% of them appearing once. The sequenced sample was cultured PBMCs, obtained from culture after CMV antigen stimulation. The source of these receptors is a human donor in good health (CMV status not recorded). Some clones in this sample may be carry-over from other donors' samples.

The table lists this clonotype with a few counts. CDR3: CASSRAINYGYTF. CDR3 bases: TGTGCCAGCAGTAGGGCAATCAACTATGGCTACACCTTC. The chain uses TRBV6-1 and TRBJ1-2; D unclear. The CDR3 runs 13 residues. The germline V gene has CDR1 MNHNS and CDR2 SASEGT. The ends were cut back, 5 bases at V and 2 bases at J, with 9 bases in the middle.

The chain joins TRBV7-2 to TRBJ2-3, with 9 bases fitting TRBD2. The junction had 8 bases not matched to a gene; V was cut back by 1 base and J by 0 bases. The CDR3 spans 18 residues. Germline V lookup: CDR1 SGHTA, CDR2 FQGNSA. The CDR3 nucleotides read TGTGCCAGCAGCTTAGGCCTAGCGGGGCGACCTAGCACAGATACGCAGTATTTT. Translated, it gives CASSLGLAGRPSTDTQYF.

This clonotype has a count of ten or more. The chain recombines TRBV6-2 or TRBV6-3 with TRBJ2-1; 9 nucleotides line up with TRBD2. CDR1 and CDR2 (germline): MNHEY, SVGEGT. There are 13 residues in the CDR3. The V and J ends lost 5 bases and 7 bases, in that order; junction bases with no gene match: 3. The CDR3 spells CASSQRGDNEQFF. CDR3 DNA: TGTGCCAGCAGTCAGCGGGGGGATAATGAGCAGTTCTTC.

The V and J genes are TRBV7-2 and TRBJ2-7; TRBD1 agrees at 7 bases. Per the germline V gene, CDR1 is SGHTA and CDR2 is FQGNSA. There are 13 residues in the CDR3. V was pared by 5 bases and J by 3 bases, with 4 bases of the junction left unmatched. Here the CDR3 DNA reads TGTGCCAGCAGCCGGGACAGAATCTACGAGCAGTACTTC. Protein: CASSRDRIYEQYF.

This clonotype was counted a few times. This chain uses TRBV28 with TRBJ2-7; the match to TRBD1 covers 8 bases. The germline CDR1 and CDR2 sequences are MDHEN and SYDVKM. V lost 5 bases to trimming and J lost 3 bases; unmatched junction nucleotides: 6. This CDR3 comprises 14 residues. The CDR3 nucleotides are TGTGCCAGCAGTGAGACAGGGGCTAACTACGAGCAGTACTTC. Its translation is CASSETGANYEQYF.

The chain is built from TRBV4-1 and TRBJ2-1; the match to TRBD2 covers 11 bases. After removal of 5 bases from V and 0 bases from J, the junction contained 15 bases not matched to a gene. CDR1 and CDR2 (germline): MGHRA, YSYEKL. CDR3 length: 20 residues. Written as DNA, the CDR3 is TGCGCCAGCAGCTACCAGACTAGCGGGAAATTTACGGGCTCCTACAATGAGCAGTTCTTC. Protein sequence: CASSYQTSGKFTGSYNEQFF.

The CDR3 bases are TGTGCCAGCAGTCCAGTTGCGTTCGGAGATACGCAGTATTTT. This gives the protein CASSPVAFGDTQYF. The chain couples TRBV6-2 or TRBV6-3 to TRBJ2-3; D is unclear. Looked up from germline, CDR1 is MNHEY and CDR2 is SVGEGT. Deletions cut 5 bases from V and 5 bases from J, with 14 bases between. The CDR3 covers 14 residues.

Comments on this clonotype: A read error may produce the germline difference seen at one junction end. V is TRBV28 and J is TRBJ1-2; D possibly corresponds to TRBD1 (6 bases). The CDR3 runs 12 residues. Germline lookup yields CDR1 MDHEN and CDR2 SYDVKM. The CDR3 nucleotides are TGTGCCAGCAGTTCCGAACTTCCAGGGGTCCCCTTC. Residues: CASSSELPGVPF.

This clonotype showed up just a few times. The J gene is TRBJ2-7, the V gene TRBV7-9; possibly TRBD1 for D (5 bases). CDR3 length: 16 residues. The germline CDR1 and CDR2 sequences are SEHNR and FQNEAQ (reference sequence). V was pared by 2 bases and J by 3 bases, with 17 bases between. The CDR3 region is CASSLRVAGQLYEQYF. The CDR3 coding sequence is TGTGCCAGCAGCTTAAGGGTTGCTGGACAACTCTACGAGCAGTACTTC. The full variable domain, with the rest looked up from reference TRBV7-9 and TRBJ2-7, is DTGVSQNPRHKITKRGQNVTFRCDPISEHNRLYWYRQTLGQGPEFLTYFQNEAQLEKSRLLSDRFSAERPKGSFSTLEIQRTEQGDSAMYLCASSLRVAGQLYEQYFGPGTRLTVT.

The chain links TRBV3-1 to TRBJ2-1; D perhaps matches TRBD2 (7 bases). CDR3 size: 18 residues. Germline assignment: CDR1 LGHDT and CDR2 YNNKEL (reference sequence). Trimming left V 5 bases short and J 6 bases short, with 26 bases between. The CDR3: CASSKRGGRGATFNEQFF. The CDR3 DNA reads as TGTGCCAGCAGCAAAAGGGGGGGGCGGGGCGCGACCTTCAATGAGCAGTTCTTC.

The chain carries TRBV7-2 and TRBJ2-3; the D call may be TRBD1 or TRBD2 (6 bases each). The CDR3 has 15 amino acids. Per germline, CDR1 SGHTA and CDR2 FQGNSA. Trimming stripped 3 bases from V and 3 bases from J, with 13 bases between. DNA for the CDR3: TGTGCCAGCAGCTTCGGGACACGGGGGACAGATACGCAGTATTTT. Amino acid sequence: CASSFGTRGTDTQYF.

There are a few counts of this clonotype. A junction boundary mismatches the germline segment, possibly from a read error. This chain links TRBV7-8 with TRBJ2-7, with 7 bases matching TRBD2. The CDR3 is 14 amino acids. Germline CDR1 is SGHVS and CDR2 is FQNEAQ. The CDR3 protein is CASSLAESSYEQYF. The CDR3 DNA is TGTGCCAGCAGCCTAGCGGAGAGCTCCTACGAGCAGTACTTC.

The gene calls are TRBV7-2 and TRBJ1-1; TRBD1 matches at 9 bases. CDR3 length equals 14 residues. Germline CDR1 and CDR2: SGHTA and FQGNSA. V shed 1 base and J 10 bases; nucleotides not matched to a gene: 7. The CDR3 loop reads CASSLDGTGSSAFF. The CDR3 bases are TGTGCCAGCAGCTTAGATGGGACAGGGAGTTCAGCTTTCTTT.

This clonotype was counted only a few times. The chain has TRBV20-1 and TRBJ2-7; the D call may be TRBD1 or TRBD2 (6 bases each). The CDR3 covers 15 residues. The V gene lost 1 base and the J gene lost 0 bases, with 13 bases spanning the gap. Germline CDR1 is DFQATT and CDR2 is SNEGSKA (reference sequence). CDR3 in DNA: TGCAGTGCTAGAGTGGGGGGCTCCAGCTCCTACGAGCAGTACTTC. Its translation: CSARVGGSSSYEQYF.

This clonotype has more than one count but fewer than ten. This CDR3 is CASSPGTPQHF. The CDR3 DNA sequence: TGTGCCAGCAGTCCAGGGACACCCCAGCATTTT. The chain employs TRBV28 and TRBJ1-5, with TRBD1 as a possible D gene (6 bases). V lost 5 bases and J 10 bases, leaving 9 bases between the germline ends. The CDR3 has 11 amino acids. Looked up from germline, CDR1 is MDHEN and CDR2 is SYDVKM.

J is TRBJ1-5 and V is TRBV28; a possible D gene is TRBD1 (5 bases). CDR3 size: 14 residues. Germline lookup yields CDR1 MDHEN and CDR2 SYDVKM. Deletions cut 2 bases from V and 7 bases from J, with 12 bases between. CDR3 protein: CASSLIPGNQPQHF. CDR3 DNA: TGTGCCAGCAGTTTAATCCCAGGGAACCAGCCCCAGCATTTT.

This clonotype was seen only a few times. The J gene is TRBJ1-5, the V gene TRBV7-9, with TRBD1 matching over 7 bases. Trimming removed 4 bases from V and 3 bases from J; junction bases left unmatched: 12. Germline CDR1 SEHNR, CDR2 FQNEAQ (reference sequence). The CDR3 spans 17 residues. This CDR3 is CASSSGGTAQNNQPQHF. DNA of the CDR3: TGTGCCAGCAGCTCCGGAGGGACAGCCCAAAACAATCAGCCCCAGCATTTT.

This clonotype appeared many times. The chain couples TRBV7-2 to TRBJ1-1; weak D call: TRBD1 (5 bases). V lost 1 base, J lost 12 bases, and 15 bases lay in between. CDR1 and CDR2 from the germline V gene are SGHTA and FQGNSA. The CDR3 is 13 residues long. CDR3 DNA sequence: TGTGCCAGCAGCTTAGAAGGGACTGGTCTCTCTTTCTTT. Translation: CASSLEGTGLSFF.

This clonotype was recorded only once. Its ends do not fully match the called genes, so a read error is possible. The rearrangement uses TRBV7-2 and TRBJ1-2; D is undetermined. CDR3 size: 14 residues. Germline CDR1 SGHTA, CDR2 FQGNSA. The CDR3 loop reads CASSLATSLLGYIF. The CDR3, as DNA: TGTGCCAGCAGCTTAGCCACATCCCTTTTGGGGTACATCTTC.